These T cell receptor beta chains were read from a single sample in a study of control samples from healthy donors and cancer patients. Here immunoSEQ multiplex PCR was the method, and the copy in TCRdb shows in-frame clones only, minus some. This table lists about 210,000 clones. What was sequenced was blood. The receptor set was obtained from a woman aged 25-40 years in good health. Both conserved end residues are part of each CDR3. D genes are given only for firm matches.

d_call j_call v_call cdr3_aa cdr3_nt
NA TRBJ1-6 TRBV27 CASSLYAPLHF TGTGCCAGCAGTTTATACGCCCCCCTCCACTTT
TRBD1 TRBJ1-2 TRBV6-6 CASSRDRGYGYTF TGTGCCAGCAGTCGGGACAGGGGGTATGGCTACACCTTC
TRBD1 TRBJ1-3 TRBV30 CAWSEPGQGTGNTIYF TGTGCCTGGAGTGAACCCGGACAGGGTACTGGAAACACCATATATTTT
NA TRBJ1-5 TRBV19 CASSVDEVRRRYSNQPQHF TGTGCCAGTAGTGTCGACGAGGTCCGACGGCGGTATAGCAATCAGCCCCAGCATTTT
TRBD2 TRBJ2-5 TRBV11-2 CASSLRTSGAGETQYF TGTGCCAGCAGCTTGAGGACTAGCGGGGCCGGGGAGACCCAGTACTTC
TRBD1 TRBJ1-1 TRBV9 CASSVLTGRNTEAFF TGTGCCAGCAGCGTCTTGACAGGGAGGAACACTGAAGCTTTCTTT
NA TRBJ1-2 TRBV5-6 CASSLTDPRYGYTF TGTGCCAGCAGCTTGACGGACCCACGCTATGGCTACACCTTC
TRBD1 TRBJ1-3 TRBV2 CASSDRNTIYF TGTGCCAGTTCGGACAGGAACACCATATATTTT
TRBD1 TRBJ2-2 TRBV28 CASRVRDRNTGELFF TGTGCCAGCAGGGTCCGGGACAGGAACACCGGGGAGCTGTTTTTT
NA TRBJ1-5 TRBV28 CASSLRGGTLNQPQHF TGTGCCAGCAGTTTAAGGGGGGGGACTCTCAATCAGCCCCAGCATTTT
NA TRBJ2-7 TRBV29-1 CSVTGVFYEQYF TGCAGCGTTACAGGAGTTTTTTACGAGCAGTACTTC
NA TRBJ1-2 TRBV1 CTSSQLGAYGYTF TGCACCAGCAGCCAATTAGGGGCATATGGCTACACCTTC
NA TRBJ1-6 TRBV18 CASSPFNRTNSPLHF TGTGCCAGCTCACCTTTCAACCGGACCAATTCACCCCTCCACTTT
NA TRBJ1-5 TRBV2 CASNRARQPQHF TGTGCCAGTAACAGGGCTCGACAGCCCCAGCATTTT
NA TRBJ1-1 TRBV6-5 CASSSGTGNTEAFF TGTGCCAGCAGTTCCGGGACCGGGAACACTGAAGCTTTCTTT
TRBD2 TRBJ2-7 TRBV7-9 CASSSGGLAAAYEQYF TGTGCCAGCAGCTCGGGCGGACTAGCGGCCGCCTACGAGCAGTACTTC